Listed below are T cell receptor beta chains from one sample, sequenced in a study of CD8 T cells in Susac syndrome. TCRdb recomputed calls from the immunoSEQ multiplex PCR reads with MiXCR, one row per CDR3 protein. The data show a few hundred thousand distinct CDR3 sequences, 85% to 90% seen once. Sequenced: CD8+ T cells from PBMCs. Receptors were obtained from a human donor with multiple sclerosis. Each CDR3 is given with its conserved first and last residue. Fields, in order: CDR3 length, J gene, D gene, V gene, clone size, CDR3 protein, CDR3 DNA. D genes are given only for firm matches. Clone size appears in some rows only: once, few, many, or a class for an expanded clone.

length: 15
J: TRBJ2-3
D: .
V: TRBV5-4
size: .
CDR3: CASSLVVGFTDTQYF
DNA: TGTGCCAGCAGCTTGGTGGTGGGATTCACAGATACGCAGTATTTT

length: 13
J: TRBJ1-1
D: TRBD1
V: TRBV27
size: once
CDR3: CATAQGLNTEAFF
DNA: TGTGCCACCGCACAGGGGTTGAACACTGAAGCTTTCTTT

length: 16
J: TRBJ2-4
D: TRBD2
V: TRBV11-2
size: .
CDR3: CASSPRLAGGLNIQYF
DNA: TGTGCCAGCAGCCCCAGACTAGCGGGAGGTTTGAACATTCAGTACTTC

length: 17
J: TRBJ2-7
D: TRBD1
V: TRBV28
size: once
CDR3: CASSPLLRQGSRYEQYF
DNA: TGTGCCAGCAGCCCCCTTCTTAGACAGGGGAGTAGGTACGAGCAGTACTTC

length: 12
J: TRBJ1-5
D: .
V: TRBV6-1
size: .
CDR3: CASSSGGQPQHF
DNA: TGTGCCAGCAGTTCAGGCGGGCAGCCCCAGCATTTT

length: 12
J: TRBJ2-1
D: TRBD2
V: TRBV12-3/TRBV12-4
size: .
CDR3: CASSFGGEEQFF
DNA: TGTGCCAGCAGTTTCGGGGGGGAGGAGCAGTTCTTC

length: 14
J: TRBJ1-5
D: .
V: TRBV27
size: once
CDR3: CASSELAGNQPQHF
DNA: TGTGCCAGCAGTGAGCTTGCGGGAAACCAGCCCCAGCATTTT

length: 15
J: TRBJ2-7
D: .
V: TRBV14
size: once
CDR3: CASSQGYGRTYEQYF
DNA: TGTGCCAGCAGCCAGGGGTACGGCCGTACCTACGAGCAGTACTTC

length: 14
J: TRBJ1-4
D: TRBD1
V: TRBV4-1
size: .
CDR3: CASSQETGVGKLFF
DNA: TGCGCCAGCAGCCAAGAAACAGGGGTGGGAAAACTGTTTTTT

length: 16
J: TRBJ2-7
D: TRBD1
V: TRBV4-1
size: .
CDR3: CASSLGRTGLSYEQYF
DNA: TGCGCCAGCAGCCTAGGGCGGACAGGACTTTCCTACGAGCAGTACTTC

length: 16
J: TRBJ1-3
D: .
V: TRBV2
size: .
CDR3: CASSASTAYSGNTIYF
DNA: TGTGCCAGCAGTGCTTCGACAGCTTACTCTGGAAACACCATATATTTT

length: 14
J: TRBJ2-3
D: .
V: TRBV10-2
size: once
CDR3: CASSESVSTDTQYF
DNA: TGCGCCAGCAGTGAGTCAGTCAGCACAGATACGCAGTATTTT

length: 13
J: TRBJ2-7
D: TRBD2
V: TRBV29-1
size: .
CDR3: CSVRTSGTYEQYF
DNA: TGCAGCGTGCGGACTAGCGGAACCTACGAGCAGTACTTC

length: 18
J: TRBJ2-1
D: TRBD2
V: TRBV19
size: .
CDR3: CASDAGTSGSLTYNEQFF
DNA: TGTGCCAGTGACGCCGGGACTAGCGGGAGTCTGACCTACAATGAGCAGTTCTTC

length: 16
J: TRBJ1-2
D: TRBD1
V: TRBV5-6
size: .
CDR3: CASSLAWQGATYGYTF
DNA: TGTGCCAGCAGCTTGGCCTGGCAGGGGGCGACCTATGGCTACACCTTC

length: 16
J: TRBJ2-5
D: .
V: TRBV6-1
size: .
CDR3: CASSINFRVLWETQYF
DNA: TGTGCCAGCAGCATAAACTTCCGGGTCCTCTGGGAGACCCAGTACTTC

length: 13
J: TRBJ1-2
D: .
V: TRBV5-4
size: .
CDR3: CASSLQGSGGYTF
DNA: TGTGCCAGCAGCTTGCAGGGTTCGGGAGGCTACACCTTC

length: 13
J: TRBJ1-1
D: .
V: TRBV20-1
size: .
CDR3: CSASDSVNTEAFF
DNA: TGCAGTGCTAGTGACAGCGTGAACACTGAAGCTTTCTTT

length: 14
J: TRBJ2-2
D: .
V: TRBV27
size: .
CDR3: CASSLSSAPGELFF
DNA: TGTGCCAGCAGTTTATCTTCGGCTCCCGGGGAGCTGTTTTTT